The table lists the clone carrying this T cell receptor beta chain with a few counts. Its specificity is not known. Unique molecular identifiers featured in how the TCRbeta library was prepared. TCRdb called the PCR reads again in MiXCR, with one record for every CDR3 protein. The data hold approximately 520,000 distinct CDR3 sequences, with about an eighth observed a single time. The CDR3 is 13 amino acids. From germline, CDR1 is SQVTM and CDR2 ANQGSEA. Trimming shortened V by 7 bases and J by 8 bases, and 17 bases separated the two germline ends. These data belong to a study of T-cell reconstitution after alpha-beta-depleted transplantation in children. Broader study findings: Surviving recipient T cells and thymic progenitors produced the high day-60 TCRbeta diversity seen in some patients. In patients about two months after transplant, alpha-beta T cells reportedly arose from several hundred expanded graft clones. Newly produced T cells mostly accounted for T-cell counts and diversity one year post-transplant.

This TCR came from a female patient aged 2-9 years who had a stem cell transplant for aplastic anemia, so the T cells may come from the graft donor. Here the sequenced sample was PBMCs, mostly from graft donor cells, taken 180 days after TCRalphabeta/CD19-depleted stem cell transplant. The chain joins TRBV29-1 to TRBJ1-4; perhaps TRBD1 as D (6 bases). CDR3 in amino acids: CSGSRGVQEKLFF. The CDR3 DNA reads TGCAGCGGATCCAGGGGCGTACAGGAAAAACTGTTTTTT.